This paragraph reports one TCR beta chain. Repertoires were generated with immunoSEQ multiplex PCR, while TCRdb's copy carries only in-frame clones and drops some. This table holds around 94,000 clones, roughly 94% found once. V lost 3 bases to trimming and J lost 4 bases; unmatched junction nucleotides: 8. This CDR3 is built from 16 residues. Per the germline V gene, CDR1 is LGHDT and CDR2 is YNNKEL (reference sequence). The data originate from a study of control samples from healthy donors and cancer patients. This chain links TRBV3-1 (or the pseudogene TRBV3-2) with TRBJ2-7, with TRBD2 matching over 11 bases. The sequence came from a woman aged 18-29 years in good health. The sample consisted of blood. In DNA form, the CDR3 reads TGTGCCAGCAGCCATAGCCGGACTAGCGGGCGTTACGAGCAGTACTTC. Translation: CASSHSRTSGRYEQYF.